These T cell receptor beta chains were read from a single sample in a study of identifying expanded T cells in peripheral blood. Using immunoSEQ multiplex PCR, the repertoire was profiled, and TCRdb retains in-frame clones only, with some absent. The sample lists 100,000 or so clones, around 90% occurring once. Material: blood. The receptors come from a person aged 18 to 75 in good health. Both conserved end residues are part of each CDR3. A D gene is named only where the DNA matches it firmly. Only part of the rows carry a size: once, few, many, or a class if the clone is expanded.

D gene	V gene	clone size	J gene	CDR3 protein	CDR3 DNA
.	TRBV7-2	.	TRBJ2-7	CASSPRPYEQYF	TGTGCCAGCAGCCCGCGGCCCTACGAGCAGTACTTC
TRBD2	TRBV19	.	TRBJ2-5	CASRWTGGGTQYF	TGTGCCAGTAGATGGACGGGAGGAGGGACCCAGTACTTC
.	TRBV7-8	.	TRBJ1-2	CASFKGGRASDYGYTF	TGTGCCAGCTTCAAAGGGGGGAGGGCGTCCGACTATGGCTACACCTTC
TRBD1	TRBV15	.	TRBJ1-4	CATSQRTGWGEKLFF	TGTGCCACCAGTCAACGGACAGGGTGGGGTGAAAAACTGTTTTTT
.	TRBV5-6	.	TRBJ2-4	CASSFGELAKNIQYF	TGTGCCAGCAGCTTCGGCGAACTAGCCAAAAACATTCAGTACTTC
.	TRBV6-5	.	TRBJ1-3	CASSDEWPGNTIYF	TGTGCCAGCAGCGACGAATGGCCTGGAAACACCATATATTTT
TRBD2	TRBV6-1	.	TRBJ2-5	CASTAWSGGMETQYF	TGTGCCAGCACTGCCTGGAGCGGGGGGATGGAGACCCAGTACTTC
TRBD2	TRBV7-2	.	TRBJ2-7	CASSYSTLAGPYF	TGTGCCAGCAGCTATTCAACTCTAGCGGGGCCGTACTTC
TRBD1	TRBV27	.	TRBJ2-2	CASSLFPPGQATGELFF	TGTGCCAGCAGTTTATTCCCCCCTGGACAGGCCACCGGGGAGCTGTTTTTT
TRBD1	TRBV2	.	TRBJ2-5	CASRTGDWEQYF	TGTGCCAGCCGGACAGGGGATTGGGAGCAGTACTTC
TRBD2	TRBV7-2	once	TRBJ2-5	CASSDRGGPQETQYF	TGTGCCAGCAGTGACCGGGGGGGCCCTCAAGAGACCCAGTACTTC
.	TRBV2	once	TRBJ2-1	CASSSEGSGQYNEQFF	TGTGCCAGCAGTTCCGAGGGGAGCGGGCAGTACAATGAGCAGTTCTTC
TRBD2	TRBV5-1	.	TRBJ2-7	CASSTAGTSGGPSYEQYF	TGCGCCAGCAGCACCGCCGGGACTAGCGGGGGTCCCTCCTACGAGCAGTACTTC
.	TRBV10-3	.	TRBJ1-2	CAISGAGGYTF	TGTGCCATCAGTGGGGCAGGGGGCTACACCTTC
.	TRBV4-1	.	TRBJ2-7	CASSPGLTYEQYF	TGCGCCAGCAGCCCGGGACTGACCTACGAGCAGTACTTC
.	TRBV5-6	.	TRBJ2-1	CASRLRRDNEQFF	TGTGCCAGCAGATTACGCAGGGACAATGAGCAGTTCTTC
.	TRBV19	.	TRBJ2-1	CASNGGDPAVNEQFF	TGTGCCAGTAATGGAGGGGACCCGGCGGTCAATGAGCAGTTCTTC
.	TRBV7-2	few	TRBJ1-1	CASSFLPGTNTEAFF	TGTGCCAGCAGCTTCCTTCCCGGAACGAACACTGAAGCTTTCTTT
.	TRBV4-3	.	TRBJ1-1	CASSPWGGNTEAFF	TGCGCCAGCAGCCCTTGGGGGGGAAACACTGAAGCTTTCTTT
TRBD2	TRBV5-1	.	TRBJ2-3	CASSSVPTRTSGTTDTQYF	TGCGCCAGCAGCTCCGTGCCTACGAGGACTAGCGGGACCACAGATACGCAGTATTTT
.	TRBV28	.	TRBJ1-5	CASRDGEPQHF	TGTGCCAGCAGGGATGGTGAGCCCCAGCATTTT
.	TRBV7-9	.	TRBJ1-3	CASSFTGGGNTIYF	TGTGCCAGCAGCTTCACCGGGGGTGGAAACACCATATATTTT
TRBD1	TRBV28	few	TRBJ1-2	CASSSPLTGPDYGYTF	TGTGCCAGCAGTTCCCCGCTGACAGGGCCCGACTATGGCTACACCTTC
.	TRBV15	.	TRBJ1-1	CATSRERARFAEAFF	TGTGCCACCAGCAGAGAAAGGGCGCGGTTCGCTGAAGCTTTCTTT
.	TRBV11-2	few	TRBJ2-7	CASSLAARGYEQYF	TGTGCCAGCAGCTTAGCAGCCAGGGGATACGAGCAGTACTTC
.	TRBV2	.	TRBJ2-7	CASSVREQYF	TGTGCCAGCAGTGTGCGGGAGCAGTACTTC
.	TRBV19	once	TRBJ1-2	CASSMGRGPYGYTF	TGTGCCAGTAGTATGGGTCGGGGACCTTATGGCTACACCTTC
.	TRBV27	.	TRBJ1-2	CASRGGGHYGYTF	TGTGCCAGCCGAGGCGGTGGGCATTATGGCTACACCTTC
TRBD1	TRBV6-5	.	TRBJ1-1	CASSYSTGATEAFF	TGTGCCAGCAGTTACTCGACAGGGGCCACTGAAGCTTTCTTT
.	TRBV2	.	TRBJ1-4	CASKRGVELFF	TGTGCCAGCAAGAGAGGAGTCGAACTGTTTTTT
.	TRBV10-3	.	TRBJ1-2	CAISESGSGMNYGYTF	TGTGCCATCAGTGAGTCCGGATCAGGGATGAACTATGGCTACACCTTC
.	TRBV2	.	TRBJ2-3	CAGAESDTQYF	TGTGCAGGAGCAGAGTCAGATACGCAGTATTTT
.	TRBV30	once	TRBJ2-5	CAWTGPGETQYF	TGTGCCTGGACCGGTCCTGGGGAGACCCAGTACTTC
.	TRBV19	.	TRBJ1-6	CASSIATGNNSPLHF	TGTGCCAGTAGTATAGCTACAGGGAATAATTCACCCCTCCACTTT
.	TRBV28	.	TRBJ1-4	CASSLPTGVNEKLFF	TGTGCCAGCAGTTTACCCACGGGAGTAAATGAAAAACTGTTTTTT
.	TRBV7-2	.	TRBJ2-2	CASSFAGNTGELFF	TGTGCCAGCAGCTTTGCCGGTAACACCGGGGAGCTGTTTTTT
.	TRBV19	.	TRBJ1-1	CASSLRGLMNTEAFF	TGTGCCAGTAGTCTGAGAGGGCTAATGAACACTGAAGCTTTCTTT
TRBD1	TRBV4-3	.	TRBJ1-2	CASSQDLPGTVNYGYTF	TGCGCCAGCAGCCAAGACCTCCCCGGGACAGTGAACTATGGCTACACCTTC
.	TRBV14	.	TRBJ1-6	CASSQDGPFNSPLHF	TGTGCCAGCAGCCAAGATGGGCCATTTAATTCACCCCTCCACTTT
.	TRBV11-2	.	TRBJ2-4	CASKQWGTKNIQYF	TGTGCCAGCAAGCAATGGGGGACCAAAAACATTCAGTACTTC
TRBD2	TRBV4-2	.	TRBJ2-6	CASSQEASGGANVLTF	TGTGCCAGCAGCCAAGAGGCTAGCGGGGGGGCCAACGTCCTGACTTTC
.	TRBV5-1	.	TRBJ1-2	CASSLGGLSFGYTF	TGCGCCAGCAGCTTAGGAGGACTTTCGTTTGGCTACACCTTC
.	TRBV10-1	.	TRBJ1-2	CASSPLPPRYYGYTF	TGCGCCAGCAGCCCCCTCCCCCCGCGGTACTATGGCTACACCTTC
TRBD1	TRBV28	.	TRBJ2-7	CASSTRGLNSYEQYF	TGTGCCAGCAGCACCAGGGGGCTTAACTCCTACGAGCAGTACTTC
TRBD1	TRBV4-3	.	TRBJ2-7	CASSQGGQGASYEQYF	TGCGCCAGCAGCCAGGGAGGACAGGGGGCTTCCTACGAGCAGTACTTC
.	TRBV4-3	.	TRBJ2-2	CASSPRPGTSETGELFF	TGCGCCAGCAGCCCAAGACCCGGGACATCAGAGACCGGGGAGCTGTTTTTT
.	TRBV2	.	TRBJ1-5	CASSEEQGQNQPQHF	TGTGCCAGCAGTGAAGAGCAGGGTCAAAATCAGCCCCAGCATTTT
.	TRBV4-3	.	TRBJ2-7	CASSHLWTAPAEQYF	TGCGCCAGCAGCCACTTATGGACTGCCCCCGCCGAGCAGTACTTC
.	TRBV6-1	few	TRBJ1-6	CASSEWTEDNSPLHF	TGTGCCAGCAGTGAGTGGACCGAAGATAATTCACCCCTCCACTTT
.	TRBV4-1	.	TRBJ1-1	CASSPPAGMNTEAFF	TGCGCCAGCAGCCCCCCAGCAGGGATGAACACTGAAGCTTTCTTT
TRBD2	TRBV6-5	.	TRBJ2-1	CASSFPTSGGEQFF	TGTGCCAGCAGTTTCCCGACTAGCGGGGGAGAGCAGTTCTTC
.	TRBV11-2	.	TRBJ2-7	CASSFGSYSHYEQYF	TGTGCCAGCAGCTTTGGATCTTATTCCCACTACGAGCAGTACTTC
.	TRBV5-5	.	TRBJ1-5	CASSLTGLNQPQHF	TGTGCCAGCAGCCTGACAGGACTAAATCAGCCCCAGCATTTT
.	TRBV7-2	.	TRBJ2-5	CASSLTGSPRETQYF	TGTGCCAGCAGTCTAACAGGTTCCCCTCGGGAGACCCAGTACTTC
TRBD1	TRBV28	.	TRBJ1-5	CASSLKKGQGATWVGNQPQHF	TGTGCCAGCAGTTTAAAAAAGGGACAGGGGGCGACGTGGGTCGGCAATCAGCCCCAGCATTTT
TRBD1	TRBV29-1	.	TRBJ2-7	CSAKTGPYEQYF	TGCAGCGCTAAGACAGGGCCCTACGAGCAGTACTTC
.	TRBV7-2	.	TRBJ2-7	CASSLLTDVLYEQYF	TGTGCCAGCAGCTTACTGACAGATGTTCTCTACGAGCAGTACTTC
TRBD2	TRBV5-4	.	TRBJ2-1	CASSLALRGGRGEQFF	TGTGCCAGCAGCTTGGCCCTGCGGGGGGGCCGCGGTGAGCAGTTCTTC